The subject of this entry is one T cell receptor beta chain. The data stem from a study of blood T cell repertoires in COVID-19. As for the study in general: Sources were T cells, B-cell-depleted T cells, or PBMCs; the material itself was cDNA or gDNA.

The method was immunoSEQ multiplex PCR; TCRdb's version includes in-frame clones alone and lacks a portion of them. The sample yields hundreds of thousands of clones, approximately 90% seen once. The CDR3 extends over 18 amino acids. Trimming left V 3 bases short and J 2 bases short, with 18 bases between. Germline V gene lookup returns CDR1 SGHRS and CDR2 YFSETQ. The TCR originated in a man between 18 and 35 years old with COVID-19, enrolled during active disease. The specimen sequenced was peripheral blood. The V call is TRBV5-1, the J call TRBJ2-6, with a possible D match to TRBD1 (6 bases). The CDR3 region is CASSSGHIPQTGANVLTF. The CDR3 DNA reads TGCGCCAGCAGCTCGGGACACATCCCACAGACTGGGGCCAACGTCCTGACTTTC.